These T cell receptor beta chains were read from a single sample in a study of T cell responses to AZD1222 COVID-19 vaccine. TCRdb keeps only in-frame clones here, not all; method: immunoSEQ multiplex PCR. The sample has approximately 130,000 clones; 85% to 95% are singletons. This sample comprised peripheral blood, obtained on day 0 of AZD1222 vaccination. The receptors originated from an adult in good health. CDR3s include the opening cysteine and the closing phenylalanine or tryptophan. A D gene is named only where the DNA matches it firmly. The size field is filled for only some rows; it gives once, few, many or a size class.

abundance: few; v_gene: TRBV5-1; j_gene: TRBJ1-1; d_gene: TRBD1; CDR3nt: TGCGCCAGCAGTCCAACAGGGGTCACTGAAGCTTTCTTT; CDR3aa: CASSPTGVTEAFF
abundance: .; v_gene: TRBV19; j_gene: TRBJ1-1; d_gene: .; CDR3nt: TGTGCCAGTACCCCGGGACACTTCCCATCTGAAGCTTTCTTT; CDR3aa: CASTPGHFPSEAFF
abundance: once; v_gene: TRBV5-1; j_gene: TRBJ1-1; d_gene: TRBD1; CDR3nt: TGCGCCAGCAGCTTGGTGGCAGGGGGCGCGTCCGAAGCTTTCTTT; CDR3aa: CASSLVAGGASEAFF
abundance: once; v_gene: TRBV29-1; j_gene: TRBJ1-1; d_gene: .; CDR3nt: TGCAGCGCCTGGGCCATGAACACTGAAGCTTTCTTT; CDR3aa: CSAWAMNTEAFF
abundance: .; v_gene: TRBV3-1/TRBV3-2; j_gene: TRBJ2-7; d_gene: .; CDR3nt: TGTGCCAGCAGCTTCAGGTACGAGCAGTACTTC; CDR3aa: CASSFRYEQYF
abundance: .; v_gene: TRBV10-2; j_gene: TRBJ1-5; d_gene: .; CDR3nt: TGCGCCAGCGGTTTTGGGGCAGATCAGCCCCAGCATTTT; CDR3aa: CASGFGADQPQHF
abundance: .; v_gene: TRBV5-4; j_gene: TRBJ1-2; d_gene: TRBD1; CDR3nt: TGTGCCAGCAGCTTAGGGACAGCTAACTATGGCTACACCTTC; CDR3aa: CASSLGTANYGYTF
abundance: .; v_gene: TRBV18; j_gene: TRBJ1-1; d_gene: .; CDR3nt: TGTGCCAGCTCACCACCAGGGGGGAGTAGGAACACTGAAGCTTTCTTT; CDR3aa: CASSPPGGSRNTEAFF
abundance: .; v_gene: TRBV14; j_gene: TRBJ1-1; d_gene: .; CDR3nt: TGTGCCAGCAGCCAATCGGTCCAGGTCACTGAAGCTTTCTTT; CDR3aa: CASSQSVQVTEAFF
abundance: .; v_gene: TRBV30; j_gene: TRBJ1-2; d_gene: TRBD1; CDR3nt: TGTGCCTGGAGTGCAAAAGGGGGCCGCGGCTACACCTTC; CDR3aa: CAWSAKGGRGYTF
abundance: few; v_gene: TRBV29-1; j_gene: TRBJ2-7; d_gene: TRBD2; CDR3nt: TGCAGCGTTGTAGGGGAGGGAGGCGAGCAGTACTTC; CDR3aa: CSVVGEGGEQYF
abundance: .; v_gene: TRBV6-5; j_gene: TRBJ1-2; d_gene: TRBD1; CDR3nt: TGTGCCAGCAGACTCGGACAGGGAGGAGGCTACACCTTC; CDR3aa: CASRLGQGGGYTF
abundance: .; v_gene: TRBV20-1; j_gene: TRBJ1-2; d_gene: TRBD1; CDR3nt: TGCAGTGCTAGGTGGACAGGGCCGACTACCTTC; CDR3aa: CSARWTGPTTF
abundance: .; v_gene: TRBV30; j_gene: TRBJ2-1; d_gene: .; CDR3nt: TGTGCCTGGAGTGTCAATGAGCAGTTCTTC; CDR3aa: CAWSVNEQFF
abundance: .; v_gene: TRBV2; j_gene: TRBJ1-6; d_gene: .; CDR3nt: TGTGCCCGGGCTCGGGGCACAAATTCACCCCTCCACTTT; CDR3aa: CARARGTNSPLHF
abundance: .; v_gene: TRBV27; j_gene: TRBJ1-6; d_gene: TRBD1; CDR3nt: TGTGCCAGCAGCCGCAAACCTGAGACAGGGGTTTCACCCCTCCACTTT; CDR3aa: CASSRKPETGVSPLHF
abundance: .; v_gene: TRBV4-2; j_gene: TRBJ1-4; d_gene: .; CDR3nt: TGTGCCAGCAGCCCACGTATCGATGCAACTAATGAAAAACTGTTTTTT; CDR3aa: CASSPRIDATNEKLFF
abundance: .; v_gene: TRBV4-1; j_gene: TRBJ1-1; d_gene: .; CDR3nt: TGCGCCAGCAGCTACAGGACGTTGAACACTGAAGCTTTCTTT; CDR3aa: CASSYRTLNTEAFF
abundance: .; v_gene: TRBV6-5; j_gene: TRBJ1-4; d_gene: TRBD1; CDR3nt: TGTGCCAGCAACAGACAGGGGGCGCGGAATGAAAAACTGTTTTTT; CDR3aa: CASNRQGARNEKLFF
abundance: .; v_gene: TRBV6-6; j_gene: TRBJ1-2; d_gene: .; CDR3nt: TGTGCCAGCGACGCAGGGATCTATGGCTACACCTTC; CDR3aa: CASDAGIYGYTF
abundance: .; v_gene: TRBV12-3/TRBV12-4; j_gene: TRBJ1-1; d_gene: .; CDR3nt: TGTGCCAGCAGTTTGACCGGACACACTGAAGCTTTCTTT; CDR3aa: CASSLTGHTEAFF
abundance: .; v_gene: TRBV3-1/TRBV3-2; j_gene: TRBJ1-6; d_gene: .; CDR3nt: TGTGCCAGCAGCCAATTTTACCGGGACGGATACTTTTCACCCCTCCACTTT; CDR3aa: CASSQFYRDGYFSPLHF